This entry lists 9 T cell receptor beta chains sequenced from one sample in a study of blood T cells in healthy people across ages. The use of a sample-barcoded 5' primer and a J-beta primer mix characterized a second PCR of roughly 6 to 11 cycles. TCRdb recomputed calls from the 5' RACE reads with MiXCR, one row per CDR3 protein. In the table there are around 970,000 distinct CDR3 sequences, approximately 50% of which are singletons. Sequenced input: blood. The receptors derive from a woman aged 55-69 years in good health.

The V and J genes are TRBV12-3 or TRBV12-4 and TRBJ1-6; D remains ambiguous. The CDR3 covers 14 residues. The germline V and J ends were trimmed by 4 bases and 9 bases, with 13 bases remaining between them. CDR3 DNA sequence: TGTGCCAGCAGTTCCCGGGTCTGGAGTTCACCCCTCCACTTT. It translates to CASSSRVWSSPLHF.

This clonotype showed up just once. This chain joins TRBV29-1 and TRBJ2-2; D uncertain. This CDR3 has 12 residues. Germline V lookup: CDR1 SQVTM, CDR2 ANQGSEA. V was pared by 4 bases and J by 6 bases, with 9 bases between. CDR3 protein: CSVVSGPGELFF. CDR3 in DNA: TGCAGCGTTGTTTCTGGACCCGGGGAGCTGTTTTTT.

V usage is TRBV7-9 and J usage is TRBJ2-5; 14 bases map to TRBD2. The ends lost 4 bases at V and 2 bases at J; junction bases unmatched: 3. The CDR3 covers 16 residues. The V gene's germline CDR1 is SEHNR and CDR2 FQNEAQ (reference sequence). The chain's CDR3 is CASSSWTSGRQETQYF. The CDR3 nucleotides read TGTGCCAGCAGCTCATGGACTAGCGGGAGGCAAGAGACCCAGTACTTC. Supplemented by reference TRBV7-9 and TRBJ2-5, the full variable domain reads DTGVSQNPRHKITKRGQNVTFRCDPISEHNRLYWYRQTLGQGPEFLTYFQNEAQLEKSRLLSDRFSAERPKGSFSTLEIQRTEQGDSAMYLCASSSWTSGRQETQYFGPGTRLLVL.

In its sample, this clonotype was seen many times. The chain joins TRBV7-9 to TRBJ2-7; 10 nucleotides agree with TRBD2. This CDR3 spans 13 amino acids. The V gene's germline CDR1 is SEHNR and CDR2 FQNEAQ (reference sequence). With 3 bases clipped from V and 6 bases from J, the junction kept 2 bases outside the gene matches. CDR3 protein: CASSFTSGTEQYF. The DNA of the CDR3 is TGTGCCAGCAGCTTCACTAGCGGGACCGAGCAGTACTTC.

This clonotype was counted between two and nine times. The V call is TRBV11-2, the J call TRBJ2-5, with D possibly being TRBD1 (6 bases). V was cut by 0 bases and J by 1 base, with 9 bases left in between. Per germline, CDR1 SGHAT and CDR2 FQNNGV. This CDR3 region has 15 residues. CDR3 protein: CASSLDPGAQETQYF. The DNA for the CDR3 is TGTGCCAGCAGCTTAGATCCAGGGGCCCAAGAGACCCAGTACTTC.

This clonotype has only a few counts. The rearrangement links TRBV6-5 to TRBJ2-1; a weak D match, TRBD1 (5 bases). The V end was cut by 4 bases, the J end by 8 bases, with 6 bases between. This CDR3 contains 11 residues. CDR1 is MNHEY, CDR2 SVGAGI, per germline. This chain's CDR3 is CASSWGHEQFF. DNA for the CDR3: TGTGCCAGCAGTTGGGGCCATGAGCAGTTCTTC.

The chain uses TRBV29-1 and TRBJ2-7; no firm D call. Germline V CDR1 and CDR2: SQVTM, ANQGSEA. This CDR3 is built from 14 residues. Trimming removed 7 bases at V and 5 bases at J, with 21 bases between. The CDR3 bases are TGCAGCGCGCGACTTGCCTTTAGGGCTGACGAGCAGTACTTC. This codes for CSARLAFRADEQYF.

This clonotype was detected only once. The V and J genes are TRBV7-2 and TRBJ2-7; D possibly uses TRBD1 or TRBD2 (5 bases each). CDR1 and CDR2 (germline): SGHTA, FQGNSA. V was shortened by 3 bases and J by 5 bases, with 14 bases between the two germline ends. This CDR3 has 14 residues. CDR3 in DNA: TGTGCCAGCAGCTTGTCCGGGGCGCTTGACGAGCAGTACTTC. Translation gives CASSLSGALDEQYF.

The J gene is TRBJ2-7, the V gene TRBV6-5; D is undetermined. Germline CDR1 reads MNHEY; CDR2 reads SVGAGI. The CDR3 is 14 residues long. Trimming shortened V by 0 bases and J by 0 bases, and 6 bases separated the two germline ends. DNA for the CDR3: TGTGCCAGCAGTTACTCGGAGAGCTCCTACGAGCAGTACTTC. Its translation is CASSYSESSYEQYF.